This paragraph covers one TCR beta chain sequence. It lacks a known antigen. The sample holds no much larger clone one base away, and base qualities are not on file. Intraepithelial and lamina propria lymphocytes were isolated from graft specimens using dithiothreitol, EDTA incubations and collagenase D digestion. Serial intestinal graft biopsy specimens collected up to 600 days after transplant underwent bulk TCR-beta sequencing. The data originate from a study of graft-versus-host responses after intestinal transplantation (dated by TCRdb to about 2021). Regarding the research as a whole: The transplants that recipients received were multivisceral, liver-intestinal, or isolated intestinal. To identify alloreactive clones, pre-transplant mixed lymphocyte reaction products were sequenced and compared with unstimulated pre-transplant donor and recipient T cells. Every recipient was given anti-thymocyte globulin induction, followed by about three years of maintenance tacrolimus and steroids. The cohort enrolled under 30 intestinal transplant recipients, one of whom was a retransplant, and a few patients without pretransplant specimens were excluded. Instead of going to the commercial service, samples from a few later patients were sequenced in-house on an Illumina MiSeq and processed with MiXCR. Bulk TCR-beta CDR3 sequencing was used to track graft-versus-host and host-versus-graft alloreactive T cell clones in the graft, circulation and bone marrow after intestinal transplantation. A peak of at least 4% donor T cells among recipient peripheral blood mononuclear cells was the definition used for donor T cell macrochimerism. Results and caveats for the whole study, not just this receptor: Early after transplant, peak levels of circulating GvH clones were found to be associated with declines in HvG clones. The conclusions were limited by the relatively low number and heterogeneity of the intestinal transplant patients. GvH clones were detected in recipient bone marrow, and some appeared earlier in ileal mucosa or blood, consistent with an intestinal mucosal origin. High GvH to HvG T cell clonal ratios were observed in the allografts of patients with donor T cell macrochimerism.

Libraries were built with the immunoSEQ multiplex PCR assay. Adaptive Biotechnologies carried out high-throughput TCR-beta CDR3 sequencing of genomic DNA for most patients. The paper's processing steps were these. TCR sequencing data were retrieved from Adaptive's ImmunoSEQ software for around 19 patients, whereas a few other patients were processed with MiXCR and VDJtools. CDR3 nucleotide sequences shared between donor and recipient were removed because the origin of such sequences could not be assigned. To count as alloreactive, a clone needed at least 2-fold expansion over unstimulated cells and a minimum CFSE-low frequency of 0.002% (template counts) or 0.001% (read counts). A clone was considered mappable if detected in the sequenced pre-transplant spleen, lymph node, or MLR CFSE-low populations of the donor or recipient. The cumulative frequency of alloreactive clones was calculated as a percentage of all sequences, weighted by copy number. The table comes from immuneACCESS by way of TCRdb, which keeps in-frame sequences with V and J called. Part of the clones is missing from these tables; in studies checked, under half for an unresolved V gene and the rest for unknown reasons. Clone size and the V and J calls come from that table; the DNA yielded D and trimming. The table for this sample lists 37,000 or so clones; roughly 87% of them were counted only once. Clones ranked in the top ten supply roughly 17% of the sample.

Spanning cysteine to phenylalanine, the CDR3 consists of 15 amino acids. Only CDR3 DNA is held: 45 bases, read in frame from base 1. V is pruned by 6 bases and J by 3 bases, leaving 9 bases of the junction without a gene match. The TCR originated in a human patient who received an intestinal transplant, so some T cells may come from the graft donor. The rearranged segments are TRBV5-3 and TRBJ2-3, and 8 bases in between align with TRBD1. TRBV5-3 is placed among ORFs of uncertain function. The sequenced sample was ileum tissue, obtained less than 210 days after intestinal transplant. The DNA sequence reads TGTGCCAGAACCGGTGCAGGGGGCAGAACAGATACGCAGTATTTT. This translates into CARTGAGGRTDTQYF.